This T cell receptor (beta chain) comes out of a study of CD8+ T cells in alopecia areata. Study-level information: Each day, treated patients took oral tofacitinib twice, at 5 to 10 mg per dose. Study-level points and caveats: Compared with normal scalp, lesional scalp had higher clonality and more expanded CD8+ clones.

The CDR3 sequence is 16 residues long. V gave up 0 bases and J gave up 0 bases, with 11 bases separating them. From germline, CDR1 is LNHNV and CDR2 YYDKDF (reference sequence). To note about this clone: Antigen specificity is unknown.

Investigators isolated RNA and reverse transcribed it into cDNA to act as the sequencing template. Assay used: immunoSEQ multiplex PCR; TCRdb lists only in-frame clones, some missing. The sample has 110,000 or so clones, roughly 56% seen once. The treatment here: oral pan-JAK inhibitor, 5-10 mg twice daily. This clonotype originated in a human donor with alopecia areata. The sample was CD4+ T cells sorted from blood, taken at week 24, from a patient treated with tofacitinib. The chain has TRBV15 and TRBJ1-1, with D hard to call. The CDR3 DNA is TGTGCCACCAGCAGAGATCCTTCGCTCATGAACACTGAAGCTTTCTTT. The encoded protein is CATSRDPSLMNTEAFF. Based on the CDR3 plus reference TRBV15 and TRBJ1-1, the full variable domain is DAMVIQNPRYQVTQFGKPVTLSCSQTLNHNVMYWYQQKSSQAPKLLFHYYDKDFNNEADTPDNFQSRRPNTSFCFLDIRSPGLGDTAMYLCATSRDPSLMNTEAFFGQGTRLTVV.